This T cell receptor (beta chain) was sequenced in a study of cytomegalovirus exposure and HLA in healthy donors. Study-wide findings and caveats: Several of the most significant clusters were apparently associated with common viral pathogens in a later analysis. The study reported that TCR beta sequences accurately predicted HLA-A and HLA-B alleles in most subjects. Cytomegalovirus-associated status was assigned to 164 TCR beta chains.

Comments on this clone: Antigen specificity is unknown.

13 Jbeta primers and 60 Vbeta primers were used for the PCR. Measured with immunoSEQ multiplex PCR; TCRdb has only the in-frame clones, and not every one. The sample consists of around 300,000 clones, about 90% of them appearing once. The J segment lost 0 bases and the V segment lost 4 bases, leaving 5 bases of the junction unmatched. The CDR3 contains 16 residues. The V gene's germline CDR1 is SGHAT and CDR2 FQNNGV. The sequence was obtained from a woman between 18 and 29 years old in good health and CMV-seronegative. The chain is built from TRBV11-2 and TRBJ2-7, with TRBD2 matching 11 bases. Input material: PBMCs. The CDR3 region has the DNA TGTGCCAGCAGCTCCCTGGGACTAGCGGCCTCCTACGAGCAGTACTTC. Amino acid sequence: CASSSLGLAASYEQYF.